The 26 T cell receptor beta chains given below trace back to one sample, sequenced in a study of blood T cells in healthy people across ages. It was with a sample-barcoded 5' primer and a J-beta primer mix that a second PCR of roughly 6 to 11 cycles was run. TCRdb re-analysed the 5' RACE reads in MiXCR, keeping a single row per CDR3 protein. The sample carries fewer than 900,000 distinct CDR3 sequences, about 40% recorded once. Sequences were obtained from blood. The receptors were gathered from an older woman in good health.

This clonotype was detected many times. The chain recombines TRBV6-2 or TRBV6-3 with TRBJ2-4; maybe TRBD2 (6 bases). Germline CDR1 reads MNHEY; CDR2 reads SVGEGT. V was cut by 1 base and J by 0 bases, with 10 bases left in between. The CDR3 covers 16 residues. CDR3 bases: TGTGCCAGCAGTTACTGGCAGGGACTAGCCAAAAACATTCAGTACTTC. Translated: CASSYWQGLAKNIQYF.

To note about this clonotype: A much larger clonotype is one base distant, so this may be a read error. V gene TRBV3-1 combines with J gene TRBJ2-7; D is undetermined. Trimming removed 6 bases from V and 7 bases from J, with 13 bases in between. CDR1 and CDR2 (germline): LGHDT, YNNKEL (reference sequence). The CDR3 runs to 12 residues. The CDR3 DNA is TGTGCCAGCAGACAAAATAAGGGAGAGCAGTACTTC. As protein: CASRQNKGEQYF.

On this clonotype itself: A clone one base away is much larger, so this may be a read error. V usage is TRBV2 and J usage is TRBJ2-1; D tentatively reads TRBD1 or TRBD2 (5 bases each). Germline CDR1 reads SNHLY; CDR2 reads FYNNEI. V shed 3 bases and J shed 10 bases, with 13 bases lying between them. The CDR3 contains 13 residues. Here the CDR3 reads CASSEGRSYEQFF. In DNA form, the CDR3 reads TGTGCCAGCAGTGAGGGACGGTCCTACGAGCAGTTCTTC. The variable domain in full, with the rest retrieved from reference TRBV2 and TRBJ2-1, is EPEVTQTPSHQVTQMGQEVILRCVPISNHLYFYWYRQILGQKVEFLVSFYNNEISEKSEIFDDQFSVERPDGSNFTLKIRSTKLEDSAMYFCASSEGRSYEQFFGPGTRLTVL.

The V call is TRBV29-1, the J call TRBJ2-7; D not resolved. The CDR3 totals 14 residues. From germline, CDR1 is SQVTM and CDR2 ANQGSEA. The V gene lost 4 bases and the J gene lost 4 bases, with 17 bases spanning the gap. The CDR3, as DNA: TGCAGCGTTGGTCATGGGCACGCGATATACGAGCAGTACTTC. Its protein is CSVGHGHAIYEQYF.

The CDR3 is CASSESISPSGEAFF. For the CDR3, the DNA is TGTGCCAGCAGTGAATCCATTAGTCCTAGCGGTGAAGCTTTCTTT. The rearrangement links TRBV25-1 to TRBJ1-1; D gene uncertain. V shed 1 base and J shed 7 bases, with 16 bases lying between them. This CDR3 has 15 residues. From germline, CDR1 is MGHDK and CDR2 SYGVNS. The full variable domain, with the rest looked up from reference TRBV25-1 and TRBJ1-1, is EADIYQTPRYLVIGTGKKITLECSQTMGHDKMYWYQQDPGMELHLIHYSYGVNSTEKGDLSSESTVSRIRTEHFPLTLESARPSHTSQYLCASSESISPSGEAFFGQGTRLTVV.

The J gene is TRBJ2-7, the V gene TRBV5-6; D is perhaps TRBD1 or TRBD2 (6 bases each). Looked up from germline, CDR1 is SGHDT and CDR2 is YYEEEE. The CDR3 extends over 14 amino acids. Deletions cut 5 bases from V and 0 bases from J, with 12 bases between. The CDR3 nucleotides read TGTGCCAGCAGTCCGGGGGCTTACTCCTACGAGCAGTACTTC. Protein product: CASSPGAYSYEQYF.

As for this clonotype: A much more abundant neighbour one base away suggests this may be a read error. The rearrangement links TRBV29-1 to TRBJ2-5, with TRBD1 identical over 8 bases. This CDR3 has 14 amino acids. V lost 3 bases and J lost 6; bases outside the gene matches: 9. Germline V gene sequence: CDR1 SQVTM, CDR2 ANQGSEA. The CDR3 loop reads CSVDVGQGRKTQYF. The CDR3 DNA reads TGCAGCGTTGATGTTGGACAGGGAAGAAAGACCCAGTACTTC. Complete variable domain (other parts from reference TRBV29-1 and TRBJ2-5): SAVISQKPSRDICQRGTSLTIQCQVDSQVTMMFWYRQQPGQSLTLIATANQGSEATYESGFVIDKFPISRPNLTFSTLTVSNMSPEDSSIYLCSVDVGQGRKTQYFGPGTRLLVL.

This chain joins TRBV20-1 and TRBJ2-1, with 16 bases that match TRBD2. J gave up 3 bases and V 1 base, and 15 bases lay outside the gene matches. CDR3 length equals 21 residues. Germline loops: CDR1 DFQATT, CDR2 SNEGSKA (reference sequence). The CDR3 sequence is CSARVLSPGLAGGMGYNEQFF. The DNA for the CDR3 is TGCAGTGCTAGAGTATTGTCCCCGGGACTAGCGGGAGGGATGGGCTACAATGAGCAGTTCTTC.

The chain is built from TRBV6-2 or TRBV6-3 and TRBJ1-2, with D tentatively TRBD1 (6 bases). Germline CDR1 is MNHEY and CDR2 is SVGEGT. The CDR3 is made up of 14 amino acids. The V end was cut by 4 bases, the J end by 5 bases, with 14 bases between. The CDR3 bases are TGTGCCAGCAGTTGGATTAGGACAGAATATGGCTACACCTTC. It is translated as CASSWIRTEYGYTF.

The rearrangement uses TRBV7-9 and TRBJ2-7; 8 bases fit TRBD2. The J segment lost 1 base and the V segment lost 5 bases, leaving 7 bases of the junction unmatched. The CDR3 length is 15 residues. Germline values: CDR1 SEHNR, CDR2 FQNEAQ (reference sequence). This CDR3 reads CASSVGREVSYEQYF. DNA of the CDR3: TGTGCCAGCAGCGTCGGGCGGGAGGTTTCCTACGAGCAGTACTTC.

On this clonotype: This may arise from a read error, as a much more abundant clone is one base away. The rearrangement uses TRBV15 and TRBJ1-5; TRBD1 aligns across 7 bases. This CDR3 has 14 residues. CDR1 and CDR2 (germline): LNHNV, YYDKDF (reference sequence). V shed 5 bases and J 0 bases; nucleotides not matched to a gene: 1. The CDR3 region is CATSGDSSNQPQHF. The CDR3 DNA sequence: TGTGCCACCAGCGGGGACAGTAGCAATCAGCCCCAGCATTTT. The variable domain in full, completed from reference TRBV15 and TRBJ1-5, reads DAMVIQNPRYQVTQFGKPVTLSCSQTLNHNVMYWYQQKSSQAPKLLFHYYDKDFNNEADTPDNFQSRRPNTSFCFLDIRSPGLGDTAMYLCATSGDSSNQPQHFGDGTRLSIL.

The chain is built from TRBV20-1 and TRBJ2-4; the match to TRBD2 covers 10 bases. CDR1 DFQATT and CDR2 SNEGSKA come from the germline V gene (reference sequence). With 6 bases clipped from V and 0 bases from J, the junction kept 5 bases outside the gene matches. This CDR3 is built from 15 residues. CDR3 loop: CSALTSGAAKNIQYF. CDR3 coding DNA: TGCAGTGCCCTTACTAGCGGGGCAGCCAAAAACATTCAGTACTTC.

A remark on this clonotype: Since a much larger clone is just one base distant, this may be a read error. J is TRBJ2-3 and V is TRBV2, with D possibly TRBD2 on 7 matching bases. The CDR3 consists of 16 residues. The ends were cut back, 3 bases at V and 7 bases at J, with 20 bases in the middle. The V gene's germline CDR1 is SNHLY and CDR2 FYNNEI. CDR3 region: CASSDGLGGGGNTQYF. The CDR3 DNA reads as TGTGCCAGCAGTGACGGACTAGGAGGGGGAGGTAATACGCAGTATTTT.

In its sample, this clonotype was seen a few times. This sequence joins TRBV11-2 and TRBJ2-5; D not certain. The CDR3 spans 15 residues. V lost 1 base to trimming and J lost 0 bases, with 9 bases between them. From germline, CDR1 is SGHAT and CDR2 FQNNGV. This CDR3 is CASSLVGDNQETQYF. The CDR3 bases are TGTGCCAGCAGCTTAGTGGGTGACAACCAAGAGACCCAGTACTTC.

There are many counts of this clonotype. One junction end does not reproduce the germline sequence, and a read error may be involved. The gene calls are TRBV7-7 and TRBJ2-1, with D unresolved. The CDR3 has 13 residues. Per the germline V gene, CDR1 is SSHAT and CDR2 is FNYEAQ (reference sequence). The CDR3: CASSLDSMGEQFF. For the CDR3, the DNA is TGTGCTAGCAGCTTAGACTCTATGGGTGAGCAGTTCTTC.

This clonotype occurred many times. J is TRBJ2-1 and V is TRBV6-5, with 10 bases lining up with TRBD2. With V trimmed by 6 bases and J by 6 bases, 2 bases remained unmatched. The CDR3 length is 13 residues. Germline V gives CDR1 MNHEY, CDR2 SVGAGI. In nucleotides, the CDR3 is TGTGCCAGCAGATTAGCGGGAGGCAATGAGCAGTTCTTC. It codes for CASRLAGGNEQFF.

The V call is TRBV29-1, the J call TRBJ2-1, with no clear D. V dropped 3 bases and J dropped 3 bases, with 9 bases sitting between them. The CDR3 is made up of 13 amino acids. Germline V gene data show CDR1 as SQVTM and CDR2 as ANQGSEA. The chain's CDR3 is CSVDDPFYNEQFF. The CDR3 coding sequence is TGCAGCGTTGATGATCCGTTCTACAATGAGCAGTTCTTC.

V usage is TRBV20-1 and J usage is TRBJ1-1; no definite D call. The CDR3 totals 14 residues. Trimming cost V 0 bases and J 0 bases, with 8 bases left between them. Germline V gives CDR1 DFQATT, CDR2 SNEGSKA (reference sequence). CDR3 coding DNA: TGCAGTGCTAGAGATCGCCGCTTGAACACTGAAGCTTTCTTT. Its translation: CSARDRRLNTEAFF.

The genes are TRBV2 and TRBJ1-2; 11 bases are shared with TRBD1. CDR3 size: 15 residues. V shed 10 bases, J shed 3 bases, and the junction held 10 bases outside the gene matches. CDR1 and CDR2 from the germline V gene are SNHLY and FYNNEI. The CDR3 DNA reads TGTGCCATCCCGGGACAGGGGGATCATGACTATGGCTACACCTTC. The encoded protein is CAIPGQGDHDYGYTF.

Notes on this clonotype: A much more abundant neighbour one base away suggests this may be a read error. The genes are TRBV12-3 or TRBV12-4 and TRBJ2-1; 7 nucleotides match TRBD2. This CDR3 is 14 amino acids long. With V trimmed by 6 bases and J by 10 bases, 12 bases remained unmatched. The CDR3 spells CASRNSGEGKEQFF. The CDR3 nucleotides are TGTGCCAGCAGAAACTCGGGGGAGGGAAAGGAGCAGTTCTTC.

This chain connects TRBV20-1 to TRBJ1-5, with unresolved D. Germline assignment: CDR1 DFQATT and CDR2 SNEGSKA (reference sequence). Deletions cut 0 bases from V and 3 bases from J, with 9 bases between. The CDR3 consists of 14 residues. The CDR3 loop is CSAREGEDNQPQHF. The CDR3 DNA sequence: TGCAGTGCTAGAGAAGGCGAGGACAATCAGCCCCAGCATTTT.

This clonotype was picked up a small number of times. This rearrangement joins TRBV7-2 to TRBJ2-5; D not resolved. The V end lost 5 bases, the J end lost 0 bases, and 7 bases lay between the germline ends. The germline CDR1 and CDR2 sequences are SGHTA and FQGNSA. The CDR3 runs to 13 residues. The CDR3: CASSPHYQETQYF. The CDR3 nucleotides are TGTGCCAGCAGCCCCCATTACCAAGAGACCCAGTACTTC.

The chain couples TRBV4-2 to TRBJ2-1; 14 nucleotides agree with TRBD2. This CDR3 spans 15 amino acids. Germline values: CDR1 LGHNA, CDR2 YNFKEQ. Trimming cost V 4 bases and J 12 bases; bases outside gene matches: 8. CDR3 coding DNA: TGTGCCAGCAGCCGACTAGCGGGAGGGCCGGATGTGCAGTTCTTC. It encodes CASSRLAGGPDVQFF.

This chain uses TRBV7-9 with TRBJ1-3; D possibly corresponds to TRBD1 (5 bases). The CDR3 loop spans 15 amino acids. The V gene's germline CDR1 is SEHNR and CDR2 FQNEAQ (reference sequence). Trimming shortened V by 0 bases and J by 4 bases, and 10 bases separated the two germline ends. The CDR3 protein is CASSLAQGSGNTIYF. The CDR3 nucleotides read TGTGCCAGCAGCTTAGCGCAGGGATCCGGAAACACCATATATTTT.

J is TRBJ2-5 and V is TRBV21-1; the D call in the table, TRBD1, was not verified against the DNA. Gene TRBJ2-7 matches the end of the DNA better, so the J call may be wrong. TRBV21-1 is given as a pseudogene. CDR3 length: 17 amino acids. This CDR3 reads CASSSNNLTGNRHEQYF. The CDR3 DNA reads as TGTGCCAGCAGCAGCAACAACTTGACAGGGAATAGGCACGAGCAGTACTTC.

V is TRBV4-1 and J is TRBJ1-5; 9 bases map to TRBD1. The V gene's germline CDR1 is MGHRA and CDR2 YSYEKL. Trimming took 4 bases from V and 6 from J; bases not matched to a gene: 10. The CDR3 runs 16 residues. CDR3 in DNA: TGCGCCAGCAGCCCCGGACCGGGACAGGGAGCTCAGCCCCAGCATTTT. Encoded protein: CASSPGPGQGAQPQHF.